A selection of T cell receptor beta chains follows, all from one sample in a study of T cell changes during pregnancy in multiple sclerosis. Data came from immunoSEQ multiplex PCR; TCRdb stores just in-frame clones and leaves some out. The sample carries fewer than 45,000 clones, around 89% recorded once. Sequenced here: CD4+ T cells from peripheral blood mononuclear cells, sampled in the first trimester of pregnancy. The receptors here all came from a female donor with multiple sclerosis, enrolled in a pregnancy study. CDR3s include the opening cysteine and the closing phenylalanine or tryptophan. A D gene is named only where the DNA matches it firmly.

d_gene,v_gene,CDR3aa
.,TRBV19,CASSIGRDNEAFF
.,TRBV7-8,CASSLPGITEAFF
TRBD1,TRBV6-5,CASSWTGAPNQPQHF
.,TRBV7-5,CVRSRGGTGDTYEAFF
.,TRBV6-5,CASSYERRTEAFF
TRBD1,TRBV5-1,CASSLEGQGSQPQHF
.,TRBV30,CAWTQGGNYYEQYF
TRBD2,TRBV7-2,CASSLGTSGFYEQYF
.,TRBV27,CASSFRLSGEKLFF
.,TRBV30,CAWAGARGEKLFF
TRBD1,TRBV19,CASSAQGGLSNQPQHF
.,TRBV18,CASSPTDSGNTIYF
.,TRBV7-9,CASSLFMGTGPLHF
TRBD1,TRBV7-2,CASSLEGTGGVRDTQYF
TRBD1,TRBV5-1,CASSSGVGQVAYEQYF
TRBD2,TRBV7-2,CASSPGLAGPSYEQYF
TRBD1,TRBV7-2,CASSPGTGSYEQYF
TRBD1,TRBV5-1,CASRPRTGYLQETQYF
.,TRBV2,CASSGRTWANVLTF
.,TRBV18,CASSPPSGGTDTQYF
TRBD1,TRBV5-8,CASSAGTGINQPQHF
.,TRBV5-4,CASSSGGTGRTGELFF